This TCR beta chain derives from a study of blood T cell repertoires in COVID-19. Seattle participants joined during active infection and were tracked over time. Trimming at V came to 8 bases and at J to 5 bases, leaving 6 bases not matched to a gene. Germline V gene lookup returns CDR1 MNHNS and CDR2 SASEGT. CDR3 size: 12 residues. The assay was immunoSEQ multiplex PCR, and TCRdb's table has in-frame clones only and misses some. The profile shows some 240,000 clones, 82% of them singletons. Input material: peripheral blood. This receptor was taken from a woman between 65 and 79 years old with COVID-19, enrolled during active disease. This rearrangement joins TRBV6-1 to TRBJ2-7; 7 bases align to TRBD1. The CDR3 loop is CASRDRAHEQYF. The CDR3 DNA follows: TGTGCCAGCCGCGACAGGGCGCACGAGCAGTACTTC.